This TCR beta chain was sequenced during a study of CD8+ T cells in alopecia areata. Study-wide points: Compared with normal scalp, lesional scalp had higher clonality and more expanded CD8+ clones.

Sequencing templates came from extracted RNA that was reverse transcribed into cDNA. Profiling relied on immunoSEQ multiplex PCR, and the TCRdb table lists in-frame clones only, not all of them. The sample carries 200,000 or so clones, around three fifths recorded once. There are a few counts of this clone. Its matching antigen is unknown. The V gene's germline CDR1 is SGHTA and CDR2 FQGNSA. CDR3 length: 14 amino acids. V lost 5 bases and J lost 4, with 13 bases in between. The chain combines TRBV7-2 with TRBJ2-3, with D perhaps matching TRBD2 (5 bases). The sequencing input was CD8+ T cells sorted from blood. The sequence derives from a human donor in good health. CDR3 in amino acids: CASSETRISDTQYF. CDR3 DNA sequence: TGTGCCAGCAGCGAAACTAGAATTTCAGATACGCAGTATTTT.